Presented here are 14 T cell receptor beta chains from one specimen sequenced in a study of OX40 agonist ivuxolimab in advanced cancers. Method: immunoSEQ multiplex PCR; TCRdb's copy keeps in-frame clones and lacks some. The table shows around 63,000 clones, with 85% to 95% occurring only once. The material was CD4+ or CD8+ T cells sorted from blood, obtained in a trial of the OX40 agonist ivuxolimab. Receptors were obtained from an adult with an advanced solid tumor such as melanoma, head and neck, liver or kidney cancer.

The V and J genes are TRBV6-5 and TRBJ2-7; D not resolved. With 4 bases removed from V and 5 bases from J, the gap between germline ends came to 3 bases. The CDR3 totals 10 residues. Germline CDR1 and CDR2: MNHEY and SVGAGI. CDR3 sequence reads: CASSSNEQYF. The CDR3 DNA is TGTGCCAGCAGTTCTAACGAGCAGTACTTC.

The gene calls are TRBV9 and TRBJ2-1; 11 nucleotides line up with TRBD2. V gave up 3 bases and J gave up 7 bases; unmatched junction bases: 6. The V gene's germline CDR1 is SGDLS and CDR2 YYNGEE. The CDR3 consists of 15 residues. The CDR3, as DNA: TGTGCCAGCAGCGACGGGACTAGCGGACCAAATGAGCAGTTCTTC. Translation: CASSDGTSGPNEQFF.

V usage is TRBV19 and J usage is TRBJ2-1; D call uncertain. Per germline, CDR1 LNHDA and CDR2 SQIVND (reference sequence). Trimming removed 2 bases from V and 6 bases from J, with 11 bases in between. The CDR3 extends over 14 amino acids. CDR3 bases: TGTGCCAGTAGTATATTGGGTGAGAGCAATGAGCAGTTCTTC. Amino acids: CASSILGESNEQFF.

This rearrangement joins TRBV4-2 to TRBJ1-2, with 10 bases identical to TRBD1. V lost 4 bases and J lost 6; bases outside the gene matches: 8. This CDR3 comprises 15 residues. The V gene's germline CDR1 is LGHNA and CDR2 YNFKEQ. The CDR3 DNA is TGTGCCAGCAGCCGGCCCTTGGACAGGGGGAATGGCTACACCTTC. It codes for CASSRPLDRGNGYTF.

CDR3 nucleotide sequence: TGTGCCAGCAGTTATCAGGGGGGGGAGACCCAGTACTTC. This translates into CASSYQGGETQYF. V usage is TRBV27 and J usage is TRBJ2-5; D is possibly TRBD1 or TRBD2 (7 bases each). The V end was cut by 4 bases, the J end by 5 bases, with 11 bases between. The CDR3 consists of 13 residues. Looked up from germline, CDR1 is MNHEY and CDR2 is SMNVEV (reference sequence).

The genes are TRBV9 and TRBJ2-1; unclear D gene. V was trimmed by 0 bases and J by 8 bases, leaving 9 bases between them. The CDR3 runs 13 residues. In germline, CDR1 is SGDLS, CDR2 YYNGEE. This CDR3 reads CASSVEAGDEQFF. For the CDR3, the DNA is TGTGCCAGCAGCGTAGAAGCCGGAGATGAGCAGTTCTTC.

The table lists this clone with a few counts. This sequence joins TRBV11-2 and TRBJ1-1; D may be TRBD1 (5 bases). The V gene's germline CDR1 is SGHAT and CDR2 FQNNGV. This CDR3 region has 15 residues. The germline V and J ends were trimmed by 2 bases and 3 bases, with 13 bases remaining between them. CDR3 bases: TGTGCCAGCAGCTTAAGGCAGGGTGGAGACACTGAAGCTTTCTTT. This codes for CASSLRQGGDTEAFF. The full variable domain, rest sourced from reference TRBV11-2 and TRBJ1-1, is EAGVAQSPRYKIIEKRQSVAFWCNPISGHATLYWYQQILGQGPKLLIQFQNNGVVDDSQLPKDRFSAERLKGVDSTLKIQPAKLEDSAVYLCASSLRQGGDTEAFFGQGTRLTVV.

The rearrangement joins TRBV2 to TRBJ2-2; 10 nucleotides align to TRBD2. Germline V lookup: CDR1 SNHLY, CDR2 FYNNEI. The CDR3 covers 15 residues. V gave up 7 bases and J gave up 7 bases; unmatched junction bases: 9. The CDR3 sequence is CASTPSGSLSGELFF. CDR3 sequence (DNA): TGTGCCAGCACCCCTAGCGGGAGCTTGAGCGGGGAGCTGTTTTTT.

This sequence joins TRBV30 and TRBJ2-2; 7 bases agree with TRBD2. This CDR3 contains 15 residues. Trimming took 4 bases from V and 3 from J; bases not matched to a gene: 8. Per germline, CDR1 GTSNPN and CDR2 SVGIG (reference sequence). CDR3 nucleotides: TGTGCCTGGACCAGCGGACTAGTTCACACCGGGGAGCTGTTTTTT. Amino acids: CAWTSGLVHTGELFF.

The chain couples TRBV7-2 to TRBJ1-4; D call uncertain. The CDR3 is made up of 15 amino acids. The ends were cut back, 4 bases at V and 0 bases at J, with 9 bases in the middle. Per the germline V gene, CDR1 is SGHTA and CDR2 is FQGNSA. The CDR3 DNA sequence: TGTGCCAGCAGCTACGGCCCCGCAACTAATGAAAAACTGTTTTTT. This codes for CASSYGPATNEKLFF. The full variable domain, its missing parts supplied by reference TRBV7-2 and TRBJ1-4, is GAGVSQSPSNKVTEKGKDVELRCDPISGHTALYWYRQSLGQGLEFLIYFQGNSAPDKSGLPSDRFSAERTGGSVSTLTIQRTQQEDSAVYLCASSYGPATNEKLFFGSGTQLSVL.

The chain combines TRBV19 with TRBJ2-7, with 9 nucleotides matching TRBD2. The CDR3 has 13 amino acids. Germline CDR1 is LNHDA and CDR2 is SQIVND (reference sequence). With V trimmed by 3 bases and J by 6 bases, 3 bases remained unmatched. CDR3 amino acids: CASSIQLAGEQYF. DNA for the CDR3: TGTGCCAGTAGTATCCAACTAGCGGGCGAGCAGTACTTC.

The chain is built from TRBV7-9 and TRBJ1-6, with D tentatively TRBD1 (5 bases). Germline CDR1 reads SEHNR; CDR2 reads FQNEAQ (reference sequence). The CDR3 is 15 amino acids. Trimming cost V 1 base and J 8 bases, with 12 bases left between them. The CDR3, as DNA: TGTGCCAGCAGCTTAGTGGGTCAGGGCCATTCACCCCTCCACTTT. Translating it yields CASSLVGQGHSPLHF.

CDR3 in DNA: TGTGCCAGCAGTGACGGGCTAGAGACCCAGTACTTC. This gives the protein CASSDGLETQYF. This rearrangement joins TRBV27 to TRBJ2-5; no firm D call. CDR1 MNHEY and CDR2 SMNVEV come from the germline V gene (reference sequence). The CDR3 has 12 amino acids. V was pared by 5 bases and J by 4 bases, with 8 bases between.

The rearrangement links TRBV19 to TRBJ2-7; TRBD1 aligns across 10 bases. The CDR3 runs 15 residues. Germline V gene lookup returns CDR1 LNHDA and CDR2 SQIVND (reference sequence). Trimming cost V 3 bases and J 0 bases; bases outside gene matches: 2. The CDR3 loop is CASSMGTGVSYEQYF. CDR3 DNA: TGTGCCAGTAGTATGGGGACAGGGGTCTCCTACGAGCAGTACTTC.